The present entry profiles one T cell receptor beta chain with its context. The data stem from a study of blood T cell repertoires in COVID-19. The overall study: PBMCs, B-cell-depleted T cells, or T cells were the source of the cDNA or gDNA that made up the material.

Only in-frame clones appear in the TCRdb table, and some are missing; sequencing was by immunoSEQ multiplex PCR. The repertoire includes fewer than 80,000 clones, around 73% of them detected once, and approximately 15% sits in the top ten. With V trimmed by 5 bases and J by 4 bases, 4 bases remained unmatched. The CDR3 totals 13 residues. In Seattle, patients joined the study during active infection and were tracked longitudinally. The sequenced sample was peripheral blood. V usage is TRBV12-3 or TRBV12-4 and J usage is TRBJ1-2; TRBD1 aligns across 7 bases. This clonotype originated in a man between 60 and 70 years old with COVID-19, enrolled during active disease. In nucleotides, the CDR3 is TGTGCCAGCAGTAACAGGGGAGGCTATGGCTACACCTTC. Its protein product is CASSNRGGYGYTF.